This is a list of T cell receptor beta chains from one sample in a study of shared clonotypes between healthy human individuals. The table came from immunoSEQ multiplex PCR; TCRdb's copy has only in-frame clones and leaves some out. The table includes around 510,000 clones, roughly 95% detected once. Sequenced material: naive CD4+ T cells sorted from blood. These receptors originate from a woman in her thirties in good health. Each CDR3 is given without its conserved first and last residue. Part of the rows lack a size; the others show once, few, many or a class for expanded clones.

cdr3_length | clone_size | v_call | cdr3_aa
15 | . | TRBV28 | ASSFTPGTGSSDTQY
11 | . | TRBV6-4 | ASKAGANTEAF
11 | . | TRBV29-1 | STGQGSYNEQF
13 | . | TRBV11-2 | ASSPTSGTQETQY
11 | . | TRBV28 | ASRGGYTDTQY
10 | . | TRBV7-2 | ASSSLATEQY
13 | . | TRBV11-2 | ASSFGTSGANEAF
13 | . | TRBV19 | ASSLQTGRTGELF
14 | . | TRBV21-1 | ASSKARLTSYNEQF
15 | . | TRBV4-1 | ASSHLFRGLANYGYT
16 | . | TRBV5-1 | ASSSRPTSGRSQETQY
10 | . | TRBV29-1 | SVVSGGYEQY
12 | . | TRBV2 | ASSEARGGNGYT
13 | . | TRBV5-1 | ASSPAPGAVQPQH
13 | . | TRBV10-3 | ATSGVGEGQETQY
11 | . | TRBV7-8 | ASSQRTNEKLF
12 | . | TRBV19 | ASSIDNSNQPQH
15 | . | TRBV27 | ASSSPNLAGPSYEQY
13 | . | TRBV18 | ASSPGTGNGQPQH
14 | . | TRBV27 | ASSLSTGNSYNEQF
8 | . | TRBV20-1 | PPDIGEQF
12 | . | TRBV19 | ASSRVAVTDTQY
13 | . | TRBV19 | ASSMVDGNTGELF
16 | . | TRBV7-9 | ASSGPRMGLAGAGELF
13 | . | TRBV5-1 | ASSLVGTVEETQY
18 | . | TRBV5-1 | ASSLEAGASDISSYNEQF
14 | . | TRBV15 | ATSRDRGTGDHEQY
14 | . | TRBV10-3 | AISESSGTGSYEQY
12 | . | TRBV19 | ASSIDGSNQPQH
16 | . | TRBV27 | ASSRTGAAPSGANVLT
11 | . | TRBV5-5 | ASSFHRGREQY
12 | once | TRBV4-1 | ASSKNWAQETQY
13 | . | TRBV9 | ASSVELPPGHEQF